The 22 T cell receptor beta chains given below trace back to one sample, sequenced in a study of shared clonotypes between healthy human individuals. Libraries were prepared by immunoSEQ multiplex PCR; TCRdb keeps only in-frame clonotypes and omits some of them. The sample has a few million clones; over 85% are singletons. The sequencing input was naive CD4+ T cells from PBMCs. The subset here: CD45RA+ positively selected. The receptors stem from a man aged 18 to 29 in good health. Some clones in this sample may be carry-over from other donors' samples.

The chain couples TRBV5-1 to TRBJ1-1; D is possibly TRBD1 (5 bases). The V end was cut by 5 bases, the J end by 5 bases, with 19 bases between. CDR1 is SGHRS and CDR2 is YFSETQ in the germline V gene. This CDR3 comprises 15 residues. CDR3 bases: TGCGCCAGCAGTTGGAAAGGGATAGGGGAAACTGAAGCTTTCTTT. Protein sequence: CASSWKGIGETEAFF.

The rearrangement uses TRBV9 and TRBJ2-2, with no clear D. The CDR3 is 16 residues long. The germline CDR1 and CDR2 sequences are SGDLS and YYNGEE. Trimming removed 2 bases from V and 7 bases from J, with 18 bases in between. The CDR3 loop is CASSVLDRPEYGELFF. In DNA form, the CDR3 reads TGTGCCAGCAGCGTCCTGGACCGACCTGAGTACGGGGAGCTGTTTTTT.

The CDR3 loop is CASSSDRWGEKLFF. CDR3 in DNA: TGTGCCAGCAGCTCAGACAGGTGGGGGGAAAAACTGTTTTTT. The chain links TRBV7-2 to TRBJ1-4; a weak D match, TRBD1 (6 bases). The germline V and J ends were trimmed by 4 bases and 8 bases, with 14 bases remaining between them. Germline-derived CDR1 and CDR2 are SGHTA and FQGNSA. There are 14 residues in the CDR3.

The gene calls are TRBV28 and TRBJ1-5, with unresolved D. V gave up 2 bases and J gave up 0 bases, with 8 bases separating them. The CDR3 is made up of 15 amino acids. Looked up from germline, CDR1 is MDHEN and CDR2 is SYDVKM. CDR3 sequence reads: CASSLTRNSNQPQHF. The CDR3 DNA follows: TGTGCCAGCAGTTTAACCAGGAATAGCAATCAGCCCCAGCATTTT.

The chain uses TRBV7-3 and TRBJ2-1, with D perhaps matching TRBD2 (6 bases). Germline CDR1 is SGHTA and CDR2 is FQGTGA. Trimming stripped 4 bases from V and 4 bases from J, with 8 bases between. The length of the CDR3 is 13 residues. The CDR3 spells CASSSAGYNEQFF. CDR3 bases: TGTGCCAGCAGCTCCGCGGGGTACAATGAGCAGTTCTTC.

On this clone itself: Additional DNA sequences in this sample encode the identical CDR3. The V gene is TRBV28, the J gene TRBJ1-2; tentatively, D is TRBD1 (5 bases). Germline lookup yields CDR1 MDHEN and CDR2 SYDVKM. The CDR3 is made up of 12 amino acids. V was shortened by 5 bases and J by 7 bases, with 11 bases between the two germline ends. The CDR3 coding sequence is TGTGCCAGCAGTCCCCCGGGGGTTGGCTACACCTTC. The encoded protein is CASSPPGVGYTF.

The CDR3 nucleotides read TGTGCCAGCAGCTCGCACCCCGGGGAGCTGTTTTTT. It specifies CASSSHPGELFF. V gene TRBV7-2 combines with J gene TRBJ2-2; no reliable D call. CDR3 length equals 12 residues. Germline CDR1 is SGHTA and CDR2 is FQGNSA. V was pared by 4 bases and J by 6 bases, with 6 bases between.

This clone appeared once. The V call is TRBV28, the J call TRBJ2-3; D ambiguous. V lost 4 bases and J lost 4, with 9 bases in between. The length of the CDR3 is 13 residues. Germline loops: CDR1 MDHEN, CDR2 SYDVKM. The DNA of the CDR3 is TGTGCCAGCAGTTCCCCTTCCGCAGATACGCAGTATTTT. Its protein is CASSSPSADTQYF.

The chain joins TRBV7-8 to TRBJ2-2; TRBD2 aligns across 9 bases. Germline values: CDR1 SGHVS, CDR2 FQNEAQ. After removal of 7 bases from V and 0 bases from J, the junction contained 9 bases not matched to a gene. The CDR3 spans 17 residues. CDR3: CASNRRASGTNTGELFF. CDR3 nucleotides: TGTGCCAGCAATCGGCGGGCTAGCGGGACGAACACCGGGGAGCTGTTTTTT.

The gene calls are TRBV6-5 and TRBJ2-7; D is possibly TRBD2 (5 bases). There are 14 residues in the CDR3. Trimming removed 5 bases from V and 2 bases from J, with 13 bases in between. CDR1 is MNHEY and CDR2 is SVGAGI in the germline V gene. The CDR3 region is CASSPGIRAYEQYF. In DNA form, the CDR3 reads TGTGCCAGCAGTCCGGGGATAAGGGCCTACGAGCAGTACTTC.

This chain joins TRBV6-5 and TRBJ1-1; the match to TRBD1 covers 9 bases. Trimming at V came to 6 bases and at J to 4 bases, leaving 6 bases not matched to a gene. The CDR3 is 14 amino acids. CDR1 is MNHEY, CDR2 SVGAGI, per germline. The chain's CDR3 is CASRMNRGPTEAFF. In nucleotides, the CDR3 is TGTGCCAGCAGGATGAACAGGGGGCCCACTGAAGCTTTCTTT.

V is TRBV4-2 and J is TRBJ2-2; 13 bases fit TRBD2. CDR1 and CDR2 from the germline V gene are LGHNA and YNFKEQ. The CDR3 length is 15 residues. V dropped 5 bases and J dropped 6; count of bases not matched to a gene: 3. The CDR3 nucleotides are TGTGCCAGCAGCATGGGACTAGCGGGACCCGGGGAGCTGTTTTTT. This translates into CASSMGLAGPGELFF.

This clone was recorded only once. The rearrangement uses TRBV6-4 and TRBJ1-2; 7 bases are a match to TRBD1. The trim removed 0 bases at V and 4 bases at J, leaving 8 bases unmatched. In germline, CDR1 is MRHNA, CDR2 SNTAGT. This CDR3 region has 16 residues. The CDR3: CASSDSSWTGIYGYTF. The CDR3 DNA follows: TGTGCCAGCAGTGACTCGAGTTGGACAGGCATCTATGGCTACACCTTC.

The chain is built from TRBV30 and TRBJ2-7, with 8 bases matching TRBD2. In germline, CDR1 is GTSNPN, CDR2 SVGIG (reference sequence). This CDR3 is built from 14 residues. V shed 3 bases, J shed 5 bases, and the junction held 9 bases outside the gene matches. CDR3 coding DNA: TGTGCCTGGAGCGGGCCGGGGGGGTTCAACGAGCAGTACTTC. Translating gives CAWSGPGGFNEQYF.

The J gene is TRBJ1-5, the V gene TRBV27; D might be TRBD1 (5 bases). V was cut by 6 bases and J by 9 bases, with 21 bases left in between. This CDR3 region has 15 residues. Germline lookup yields CDR1 MNHEY and CDR2 SMNVEV (reference sequence). CDR3 nucleotide sequence: TGTGCCAGCAGCCTCAGGGACGGACGATCTGGGCCCCAGCATTTT. Amino acid sequence: CASSLRDGRSGPQHF.

For the CDR3, the DNA is TGTGCCAGCTCTCCTGGACAGGCAGCGGCTAGGGTCTATGGCTACACCTTC. Its protein is CASSPGQAAARVYGYTF. The chain has TRBV18 and TRBJ1-2; 7 bases match TRBD1. Germline-derived CDR1 and CDR2 are KGHSH and LQKENI. The CDR3 sequence is 17 residues long. V was clipped by 6 bases and J by 4 bases; unmatched bases: 17.

With respect to this clone: Other DNA sequences from this sample encode an identical CDR3 as well. This chain connects TRBV14 to TRBJ1-1; no reliable D call. This CDR3 is 13 amino acids long. V dropped 3 bases and J dropped 1 base, with 6 bases sitting between them. Germline CDR1 is SGHDN and CDR2 is FVKESK. The DNA of the CDR3 is TGTGCCAGCAGCCAGGTTCGGAACACTGAAGCTTTCTTT. Its translation is CASSQVRNTEAFF.

The chain has TRBV7-9 and TRBJ2-1; D not certain. V was shortened by 3 bases and J by 7 bases, with 13 bases between the two germline ends. CDR1 and CDR2 (germline): SEHNR, FQNEAQ (reference sequence). The CDR3 runs to 14 residues. The CDR3 DNA follows: TGTGCCAGCAGCTTTTGGGCTAGAGAAAATGAGCAGTTCTTC. It specifies CASSFWARENEQFF.

This chain links TRBV5-1 with TRBJ2-7; TRBD1 matches at 7 bases. Trimming took 4 bases from V and 2 from J; bases not matched to a gene: 6. Looked up from germline, CDR1 is SGHRS and CDR2 is YFSETQ. There are 14 residues in the CDR3. CDR3: CASSPGQKAYEQYF. CDR3 DNA: TGCGCCAGCAGCCCGGGACAGAAGGCCTACGAGCAGTACTTC. Using reference TRBV5-1 and TRBJ2-7 for the parts outside the CDR3, the full variable domain is KAGVTQTPRYLIKTRGQQVTLSCSPISGHRSVSWYQQTPGQGLQFLFEYFSETQRNKGNFPGRFSGRQFSNSRSEMNVSTLELGDSALYLCASSPGQKAYEQYFGPGTRLTVT.

V usage is TRBV9 and J usage is TRBJ2-1; weak D call: TRBD1 (5 bases). This CDR3 comprises 15 residues. V was shortened by 2 bases and J by 0 bases, with 9 bases between the two germline ends. Germline V gene lookup returns CDR1 SGDLS and CDR2 YYNGEE. The CDR3 DNA is TGTGCCAGCAGCGTCAGGGAAAACTCCTACAATGAGCAGTTCTTC. It is translated as CASSVRENSYNEQFF.

V is TRBV14 and J is TRBJ2-3; no clear D. V gave up 4 bases and J gave up 3 bases, with 11 bases separating them. Germline V gene sequence: CDR1 SGHDN, CDR2 FVKESK. The CDR3 is 14 residues long. The CDR3 sequence is CASSLYSYTDTQYF. Written as DNA, the CDR3 is TGTGCCAGCAGCCTATACAGTTATACAGATACGCAGTATTTT.

V gene TRBV6-5 combines with J gene TRBJ2-5; 10 bases map to TRBD2. V lost 2 bases and J lost 1; bases outside the gene matches: 4. CDR3 length: 16 amino acids. Per germline, CDR1 MNHEY and CDR2 SVGAGI. CDR3 nucleotide sequence: TGTGCCAGCAGTTACCGACTAGCGGGCCTCCAAGAGACCCAGTACTTC. Amino acid sequence: CASSYRLAGLQETQYF.